This TCR beta chain was identified in a study of blood T cell repertoires in COVID-19. CDR3 length equals 17 residues. Germline trimming cut 2 bases from V and 2 bases from J; bases unmatched to any gene: 10. CDR1 LGHDT and CDR2 YNNKEL come from the germline V gene (reference sequence). This clone was found a few times. Participant age was roughly 18 to 95 years, and participants resided in about two dozen US areas. Measured with immunoSEQ multiplex PCR; TCRdb has only the in-frame clones, and not every one. The table includes roughly 260,000 clones, roughly nine tenths detected once. This chain uses TRBV3-1 (or the pseudogene TRBV3-2) with TRBJ2-7; TRBD2 matches 9 bases. Sequencing used PBMCs or T cells enriched from blood (not recorded which). This clonotype was obtained from a young woman who had recovered from COVID-19. The CDR3 DNA sequence: TGTGCCAGCAGCCAACCCCAAGGGCGGGGGGGCGCCTACGAGCAGTACTTC. Encoded protein: CASSQPQGRGGAYEQYF.